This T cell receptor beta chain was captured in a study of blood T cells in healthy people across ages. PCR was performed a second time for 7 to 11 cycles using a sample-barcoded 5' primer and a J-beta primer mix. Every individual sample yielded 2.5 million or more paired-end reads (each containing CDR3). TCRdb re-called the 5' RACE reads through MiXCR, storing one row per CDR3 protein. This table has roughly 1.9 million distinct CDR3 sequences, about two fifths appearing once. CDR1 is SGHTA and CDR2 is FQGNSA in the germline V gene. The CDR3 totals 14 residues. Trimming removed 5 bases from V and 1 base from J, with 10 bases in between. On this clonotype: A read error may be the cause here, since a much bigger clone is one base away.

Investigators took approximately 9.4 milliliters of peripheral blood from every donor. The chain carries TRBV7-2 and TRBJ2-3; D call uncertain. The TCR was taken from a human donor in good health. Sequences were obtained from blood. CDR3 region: CASSVGCGTDTQYF. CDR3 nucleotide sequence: TGTGCCAGCAGCGTTGGTTGCGGCACAGATACGCAGTATTTT.